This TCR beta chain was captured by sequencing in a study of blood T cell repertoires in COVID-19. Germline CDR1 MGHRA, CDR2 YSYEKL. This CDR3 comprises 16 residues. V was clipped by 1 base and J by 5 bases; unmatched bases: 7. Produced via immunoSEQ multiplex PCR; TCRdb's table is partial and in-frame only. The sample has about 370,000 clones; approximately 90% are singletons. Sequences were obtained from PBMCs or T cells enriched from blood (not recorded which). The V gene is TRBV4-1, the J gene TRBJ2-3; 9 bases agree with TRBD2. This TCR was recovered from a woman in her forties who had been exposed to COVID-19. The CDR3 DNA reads TGCGCCAGCAGCCAAGGTGGTAGCGGGAGTCTAGATACGCAGTATTTT. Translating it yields CASSQGGSGSLDTQYF.